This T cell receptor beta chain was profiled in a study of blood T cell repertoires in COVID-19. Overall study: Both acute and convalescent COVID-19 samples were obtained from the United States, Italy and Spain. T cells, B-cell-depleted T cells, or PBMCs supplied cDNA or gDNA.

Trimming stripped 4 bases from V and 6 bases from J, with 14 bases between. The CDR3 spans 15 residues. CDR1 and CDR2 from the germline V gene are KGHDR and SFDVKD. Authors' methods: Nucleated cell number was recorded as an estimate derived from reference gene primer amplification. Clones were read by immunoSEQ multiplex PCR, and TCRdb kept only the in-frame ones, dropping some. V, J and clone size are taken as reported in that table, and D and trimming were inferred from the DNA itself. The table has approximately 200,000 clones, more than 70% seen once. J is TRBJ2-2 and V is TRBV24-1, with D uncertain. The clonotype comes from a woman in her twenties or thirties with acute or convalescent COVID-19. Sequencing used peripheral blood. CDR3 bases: TGTGCCACCAGTGACCGGTATTCGAGTCCCGGGGAGCTGTTTTTT. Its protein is CATSDRYSSPGELFF.